The present TCR beta chain was sequenced within a study of long-term antiretroviral therapy in people with HIV. Investigators performed immunoSEQ version v3.0 at survey level. Only in-frame clones appear in the TCRdb table, and some are missing; sequencing was by immunoSEQ multiplex PCR. The sample holds more than 25,000 clones, 95% to 98% seen once. Germline loops: CDR1 ENHRY, CDR2 SYGVKD. Unmatched junction bases numbered 6, after V lost 3 bases and J lost 5 bases. The CDR3 runs to 14 residues. This material consisted of unsorted PBMCs, taken 7.6 years after starting antiretroviral therapy. The chain is built from TRBV10-3 and TRBJ2-7, with 8 bases fitting TRBD2. The clonotype was recovered from a man aged 25-45 years with HIV. The CDR3 spells CAISELGTRDEQYF. The CDR3 DNA reads TGTGCCATCAGTGAACTCGGGACTAGAGACGAGCAGTACTTC.